In its sample, the clone carrying this TCR beta chain was seen a few times. The antigen remains unidentified. Other DNA variants within this sample encode the same CDR3. This specimen belongs to a study of shared clonotypes between healthy human individuals. TCRdb keeps only in-frame clones here, not all; method: immunoSEQ multiplex PCR. Of 110,000 or so clones listed, approximately 70% are singletons. Study-wide results and limits: For sorted subsets, rarefaction showed incomplete sequencing despite large depth. In general, naive subsets displayed greater estimated richness than memory subsets did. Naive CD4 clonotype sharing across four donors was around 5%.

The CDR3 extends over 16 amino acids. V was shortened by 5 bases and J by 4 bases, with 18 bases between the two germline ends. From germline, CDR1 is SEHNR and CDR2 FQNEAQ (reference sequence). V and J are TRBV7-9 and TRBJ2-1; D might be TRBD2 (6 bases). The sequenced sample was memory CD8+ T cells sorted from blood. Indicated subset: CD45RO+ cells pooled with CCR7-negative TemRA cells. The sequence was obtained from a woman in her twenties or thirties in good health. DNA of the CDR3: TGTGCCAGCAGCCCGAGAGGAGGGAGTGCGTACAATGAGCAGTTCTTC. It is translated as CASSPRGGSAYNEQFF. Drawing the rest from reference TRBV7-9 and TRBJ2-1, the complete variable domain is DTGVSQNPRHKITKRGQNVTFRCDPISEHNRLYWYRQTLGQGPEFLTYFQNEAQLEKSRLLSDRFSAERPKGSFSTLEIQRTEQGDSAMYLCASSPRGGSAYNEQFFGPGTRLTVL.